The 7 T cell receptor beta chains listed next were all sequenced from one sample in a study of blood T cell repertoires in COVID-19. Repertoires were generated with immunoSEQ multiplex PCR, while TCRdb's copy carries only in-frame clones and drops some. The sample has under 450,000 clones, about 89% seen once. The sample taken for sequencing was PBMCs or T cells enriched from blood (not recorded which). These receptors came from a man younger than 45 who had recovered from COVID-19.

This clone showed up just once. The V gene is TRBV5-6, the J gene TRBJ1-1; no clear D. V was pared by 2 bases and J by 0 bases, with 17 bases between. The CDR3 runs 17 residues. CDR1 and CDR2 from the germline V gene are SGHDT and YYEEEE. This CDR3 is CASSFFSRLLMNTEAFF. The CDR3 nucleotides read TGTGCCAGCAGCTTCTTCAGTCGACTCCTCATGAACACTGAAGCTTTCTTT.

The CDR3 DNA sequence: TGTGCCAGCAGCTTACCACTAGACAGGGTGCGGGGCTACACCTTC. Protein product: CASSLPLDRVRGYTF. The rearrangement uses TRBV7-2 and TRBJ1-2, with 7 positions matching TRBD1. Germline V gene data show CDR1 as SGHTA and CDR2 as FQGNSA. The CDR3 has 15 residues. V was clipped by 2 bases and J by 8 bases; unmatched bases: 11.

The chain employs TRBV3-1 (or the pseudogene TRBV3-2) and TRBJ2-7; D remains unclear. Germline CDR1 and CDR2: LGHDT and YNNKEL (reference sequence). V was shortened by 0 bases and J by 5 bases, with 14 bases between the two germline ends. The length of the CDR3 is 15 residues. As DNA, the CDR3 is TGTGCCAGCAGCCAAGATCCGGAGAGGTCTAACGAGCAGTACTTC. It encodes CASSQDPERSNEQYF.

The V call is TRBV19, the J call TRBJ1-1; 7 bases align to TRBD1. After removal of 7 bases from V and 2 bases from J, the junction contained 10 bases not matched to a gene. Per germline, CDR1 LNHDA and CDR2 SQIVND (reference sequence). The CDR3 is 15 amino acids. The CDR3 reads CASNQQGLGNTEAFF. DNA for the CDR3: TGTGCCAGTAATCAACAGGGGCTCGGAAACACTGAAGCTTTCTTT.

On this clone itself: An end of the junction does not agree with germline; a read error may underlie this. The CDR3 loop reads CASSLTYRGQGIYF. As DNA, the CDR3 is TGTGCCAGCAGTTTAACATACCGAGGACAGGGCATTTATTTT. The chain has TRBV6-2 or TRBV6-3 and TRBJ1-5; 8 nucleotides match TRBD1. The CDR3 is made up of 14 amino acids. Germline CDR1 and CDR2: MNHEY and SVGEGT.

This clone came up a few times. V usage is TRBV28 and J usage is TRBJ2-3; the D is unclear. Deletions cut 5 bases from V and 3 bases from J, with 6 bases between. Germline V gives CDR1 MDHEN, CDR2 SYDVKM. The CDR3 sequence is 12 residues long. This CDR3 reads CASSPPTDTQYF. Here the CDR3 DNA reads TGTGCCAGCAGTCCCCCGACAGATACGCAGTATTTT.

This chain's CDR3 is CAWSVKNTQPQHF. In nucleotides, the CDR3 is TGTGCCTGGAGTGTGAAGAACACTCAGCCCCAGCATTTT. The chain combines TRBV30 with TRBJ1-5; D gene ambiguous. The germline V and J ends were trimmed by 0 bases and 6 bases, with 9 bases remaining between them. The CDR3 covers 13 residues. Germline V CDR1 and CDR2: GTSNPN, SVGIG (reference sequence).